These T cell receptor beta chains were read from a single sample in a study of response to subunit inactivated influenza vaccine. TCRdb itself ran the RT-PCR reads through MiXCR, one entry per CDR3 protein. The sample consists of 500,000 or so distinct CDR3 sequences, 10% to 11% of them appearing once. The sequencing here drew on PBMCs from blood, taken 35 to 45 days after vaccination. The source of these receptors is a man aged 45 to 65 who received an inactivated influenza vaccine. CDR3s include the opening cysteine and the closing phenylalanine or tryptophan. The order of the fields is V gene, clone size, D gene, J gene, CDR3 DNA, CDR3 protein. The D gene is left open where the match is weak. Size is stated for part of the rows, as once, few or many counts, or as a class when the clone is expanded.

>TRBV7-2|few|TRBD2|TRBJ2-1
TGTGCCAGCAGCTTAGGTCCAGCGGGAGGCTACAATGAGCAGTTCTTC
CASSLGPAGGYNEQFF
>TRBV5-5|-|-|TRBJ2-5
TGTGCCAGCAGCTTCAGAGAGAGTGACCAGTACTTC
CASSFRESDQYF
>TRBV7-9|few|-|TRBJ2-1
TGTGCCAGCAGCCCGACAGGCAACCTCGGGAAGGAGCAGTTCTTC
CASSPTGNLGKEQFF
>TRBV12-3/TRBV12-4|many|TRBD1|TRBJ2-7
TGTGCCAGCAGTTTAAGCCAGGGGGCCTACGAGCAGTACTTC
CASSLSQGAYEQYF
>TRBV27|-|TRBD2|TRBJ2-3
TGTGCGTCTGGACTAGCGGGATGGTATACGCAGTATTTT
CASGLAGWYTQYF
>TRBV5-1|-|TRBD2|TRBJ2-3
TGCGCCAGCAGCTTGGCCACTAGCGGGAGTGATACAGATACGCAGTATTTT
CASSLATSGSDTDTQYF
>TRBV12-3/TRBV12-4|-|TRBD1|TRBJ1-5
TGTGCCAGCAGCCCTACAGGGGGTTACAATCAGCCCCAGCATTTT
CASSPTGGYNQPQHF
>TRBV20-1|few|-|TRBJ1-2
TGCAGTGCTCAAAATTTTATAGACAGCTATGGCTACACCTTC
CSAQNFIDSYGYTF
>TRBV29-1|many|TRBD2|TRBJ2-2
TGCAGCGTTGAGCTACGACTAGCGGGAAACACCGGGGAGCTGTTTTTT
CSVELRLAGNTGELFF
>TRBV14|-|-|TRBJ2-1
TGTGCCAGCAGCCAGTTAAGCGGGTTGGGACGGAATGAGCAGTTCTTC
CASSQLSGLGRNEQFF
>TRBV4-2|many|-|TRBJ1-4
TGTGCCAGCAGCCAAGAGGGGGATGCTAATGAAAAACTGTTTTTT
CASSQEGDANEKLFF
>TRBV2|-|-|TRBJ2-1
TGTGCCAGCAGAGAATATACTCAGAACAATGAGCAGTTCTTC
CASREYTQNNEQFF
>TRBV12-3/TRBV12-4|many|TRBD2|TRBJ2-2
TGTGCCAGCAGTTTACCGGCTAGCGGGACCGGGGAGCTGTTTTTT
CASSLPASGTGELFF
>TRBV7-8|few|TRBD1|TRBJ2-2
TGTGCCAGCAGCTTAGCAAACAGGGGTGCCACCGGGGAGCTGTTTTTT
CASSLANRGATGELFF
>TRBV5-1|few|TRBD2|TRBJ2-3
TGCGCCAGCAGCAACCGACTAGCGCTCACAGATACGCAGTATTTT
CASSNRLALTDTQYF
>TRBV20-1|few|-|TRBJ1-1
TGCAGTGCTAGAAGTCCCTCCATGAACACTGAAGCTTTCTTT
CSARSPSMNTEAFF
>TRBV9|-|-|TRBJ1-1
TGTGCCAGCAGCGTCTTGGACCGACCGAACACTGAAGCTTTCTTT
CASSVLDRPNTEAFF
>TRBV9|few|TRBD2|TRBJ2-1
TGTGCCAGCAGCGCGGTTAGCGGGCCGGCCTACAATGAGCAGTTCTTC
CASSAVSGPAYNEQFF
>TRBV27|few|TRBD1|TRBJ2-1
TGTGCCAGCAGTTTCCCCGGGACAGCGAACGATGAGCAGTTCTTC
CASSFPGTANDEQFF
>TRBV7-8|few|TRBD1|TRBJ2-7
TGTGCCAGCAGCCTTAAGACAGGGGGCAAAGGCGAGCAGTACTTC
CASSLKTGGKGEQYF
>TRBV6-4|-|-|TRBJ1-4
TGTGCCAGCAGTGAACTACCGGGCCCCGGGTCGGAAAAACTGTTTTTT
CASSELPGPGSEKLFF
>TRBV27|-|-|TRBJ1-1
TGTGCCAGCAGTTTAATCGGGGGGGCGGGACACCCGAACACTGAAGCTTTCTTT
CASSLIGGAGHPNTEAFF
>TRBV30|-|-|TRBJ1-5
TGTGCCTGGAGTGGGAGCTACCGGGGGCCCCAGCATTTT
CAWSGSYRGPQHF
>TRBV15|-|-|TRBJ2-5
TGTGCCACCAGCAGAGATAGGTACAGCAACTTAGAGACCCAGTACTTC
CATSRDRYSNLETQYF
>TRBV27|few|-|TRBJ2-2
TGTGCCAGCAGCTACCACCCGGACGGGACCGGGGAGCTGTTTTTT
CASSYHPDGTGELFF
>TRBV20-1|many|TRBD2|TRBJ2-1
TGCAGTGCTAAGAAGCGGGGCTCCTACAATGAGCAGTTCTTC
CSAKKRGSYNEQFF
>TRBV5-6|few|-|TRBJ1-4
TGTGCCAGCAGCCTAGCACTGCACCGAAACGCTAATGAAAAACTGTTTTTT
CASSLALHRNANEKLFF
>TRBV20-1|many|-|TRBJ2-3
TGCAGTGCTAGCGGTTGGAAGAGTGCAGATACGCAGTATTTT
CSASGWKSADTQYF
>TRBV12-3/TRBV12-4|few|TRBD1|TRBJ2-3
TGTGCCAGCAGTTTGGGGACAGGGTGGACTAGCACAGATACGCAGTATTTT
CASSLGTGWTSTDTQYF
>TRBV12-3/TRBV12-4|many|-|TRBJ1-5
TGTGCCAGCAGTTTGAGTCAGAGCAATCAGCCCCAGCATTTT
CASSLSQSNQPQHF
>TRBV9|few|TRBD2|TRBJ2-1
TGTGCCAGCAGCGTTGGACTAGCGGGGGTTAAATCCCACAATGAGCAGTTCTTC
CASSVGLAGVKSHNEQFF
>TRBV6-6|few|TRBD1|TRBJ1-1
TGTGCCAGCAGGAGGGACAGGGGCACTGAAGCTTTCTTT
CASRRDRGTEAFF
>TRBV12-3/TRBV12-4|-|-|TRBJ1-4
TGTGCCAGCAGGGGAGGTGAAAAACTGTTTTTT
CASRGGEKLFF
>TRBV5-6|-|-|TRBJ2-5
TGTGCCAGCAGCCCAAGATCGGGGATTCTGGAGACCCAGTACTTC
CASSPRSGILETQYF
>TRBV5-1|-|-|TRBJ2-1
TGCGCCAGCAGAGAAGCAGGGGTCTCCTACAATGAGCAGTTCTTC
CASREAGVSYNEQFF
>TRBV11-2|few|-|TRBJ2-7
TGTGCCAGCAGCAAACATCCCGGGACACCATACGAGCAGTACTTC
CASSKHPGTPYEQYF
>TRBV7-2|few|-|TRBJ2-1
TGTGCCAGCAGCTTGGTATGGGGCGCTTACAATGAGCAGTTCTTC
CASSLVWGAYNEQFF
>TRBV20-1|many|-|TRBJ2-3
TGCAGTGCTAGAGGCAGCGGGACAGATACGCAGTATTTT
CSARGSGTDTQYF
>TRBV4-2|few|TRBD2|TRBJ2-5
TGTGCCAGCAGCCCCCGGACGGGGAGGGCAGAGACCCAGTACTTC
CASSPRTGRAETQYF
>TRBV4-1|-|-|TRBJ1-1
TGCGCCAGCAGCCAAATTGGGAACACTGAAGCTTTCTTT
CASSQIGNTEAFF
>TRBV20-1|-|TRBD2|TRBJ2-6
TGCAGTGCTAGAGGTCGGGAGGGAGGAACTGGGGCCAACGTCCTGACTTTC
CSARGREGGTGANVLTF
>TRBV28|-|TRBD1|TRBJ2-7
TGTGCCAGCAGTACCATCTTCCGGGACAGGGCTGGGCTTTACGAGCAGTACTTC
CASSTIFRDRAGLYEQYF
>TRBV7-2|-|-|TRBJ2-5
TGTGCCAGCAGCTCCCAGGTTTCGCAGACGGGGGAGACCCAGTACTTC
CASSSQVSQTGETQYF
>TRBV11-2|-|-|TRBJ2-2
TGTGCCAGCAGCCACATGACAGACACCGGGGAGCTGTTTTTT
CASSHMTDTGELFF
>TRBV27|few|-|TRBJ2-3
TGTGCCAGCAGTTTACAGGACCCGACCGTAGATACGCAGTATTTT
CASSLQDPTVDTQYF
>TRBV7-2|few|-|TRBJ2-7
TGTGCCAGCACCACTGGGTCCTTCTACGAGCAGTACTTC
CASTTGSFYEQYF
>TRBV29-1|many|TRBD2|TRBJ2-1
TGCAGCGTTGAACTAGCGGGGCGACCTTCCTACAATGAGCAGTTCTTC
CSVELAGRPSYNEQFF
>TRBV20-1|many|-|TRBJ2-7
TGCAGTGCTAGGGGGAGCGCGCAGAGCTCCTACGAGCAGTACTTC
CSARGSAQSSYEQYF
>TRBV6-1|-|TRBD1|TRBJ2-1
TGTGCCAGCAGCCAACAGGGGGCTTCCTACAATGAGCAGTTCTTC
CASSQQGASYNEQFF